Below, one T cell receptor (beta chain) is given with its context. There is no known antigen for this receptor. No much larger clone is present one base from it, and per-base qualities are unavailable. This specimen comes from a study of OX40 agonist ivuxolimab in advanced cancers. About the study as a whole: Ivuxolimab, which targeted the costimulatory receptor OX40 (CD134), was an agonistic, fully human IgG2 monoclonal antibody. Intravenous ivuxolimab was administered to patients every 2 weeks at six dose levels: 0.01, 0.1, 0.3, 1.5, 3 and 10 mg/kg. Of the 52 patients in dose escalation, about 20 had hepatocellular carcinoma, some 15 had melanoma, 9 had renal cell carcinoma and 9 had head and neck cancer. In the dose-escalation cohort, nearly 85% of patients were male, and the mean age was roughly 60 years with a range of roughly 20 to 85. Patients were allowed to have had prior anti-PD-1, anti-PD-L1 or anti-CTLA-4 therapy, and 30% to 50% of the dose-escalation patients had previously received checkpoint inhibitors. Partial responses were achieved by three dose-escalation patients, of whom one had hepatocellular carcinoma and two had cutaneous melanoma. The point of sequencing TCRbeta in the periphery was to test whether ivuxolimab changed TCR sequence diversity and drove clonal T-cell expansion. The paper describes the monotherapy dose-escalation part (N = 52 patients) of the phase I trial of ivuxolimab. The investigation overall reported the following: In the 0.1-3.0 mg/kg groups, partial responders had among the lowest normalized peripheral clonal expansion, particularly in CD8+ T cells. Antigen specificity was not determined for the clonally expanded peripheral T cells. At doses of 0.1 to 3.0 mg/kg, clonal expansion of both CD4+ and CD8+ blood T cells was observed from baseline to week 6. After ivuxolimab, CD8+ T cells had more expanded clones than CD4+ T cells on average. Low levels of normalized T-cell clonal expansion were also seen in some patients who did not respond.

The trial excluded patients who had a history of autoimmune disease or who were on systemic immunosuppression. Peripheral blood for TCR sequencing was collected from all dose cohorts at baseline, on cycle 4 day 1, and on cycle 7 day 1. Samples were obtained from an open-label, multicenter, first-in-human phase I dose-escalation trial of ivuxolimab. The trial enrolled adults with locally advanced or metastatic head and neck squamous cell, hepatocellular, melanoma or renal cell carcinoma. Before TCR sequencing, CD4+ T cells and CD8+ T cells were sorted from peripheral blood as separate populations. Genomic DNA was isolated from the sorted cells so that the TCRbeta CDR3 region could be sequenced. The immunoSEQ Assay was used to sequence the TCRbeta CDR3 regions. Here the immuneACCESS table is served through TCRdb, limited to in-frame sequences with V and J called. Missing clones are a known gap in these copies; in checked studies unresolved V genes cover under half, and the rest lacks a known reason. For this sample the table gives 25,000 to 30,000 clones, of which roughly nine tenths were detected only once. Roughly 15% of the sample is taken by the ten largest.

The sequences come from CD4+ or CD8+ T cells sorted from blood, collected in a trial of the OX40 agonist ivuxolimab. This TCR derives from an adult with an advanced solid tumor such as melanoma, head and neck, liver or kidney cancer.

The DNA reads TGTGCCAGCATCCCAAGGGGGGAAGGGAGATCTGAAGCTTTCTTT. Its protein product is CASIPRGEGRSEAFF. In this chain, TRBV28 is recombined with TRBJ1-1, with a tentative D gene TRBD1 over 6 matching bases. Trimming removed 7 bases from V and 6 bases from J, leaving 21 bases between the germline ends. Reading the germline V gene gives CDR1 MDHEN and CDR2 SYDVKM. Reading from cysteine to phenylalanine, the CDR3 counts 15 amino acids. The entry retains the CDR3 DNA only, 45 bases that are in frame from base 1. Where the CDR3 stops, the reference TRBV28 and TRBJ1-1 genes take over; the full variable domain is DVKVTQSSRYLVKRTGEKVFLECVQDMDHENMFWYRQDPGLGLRLIYFSYDVKMKEKGDIPEGYSVSREKKERFSLILESASTNQTSMYLCASIPRGEGRSEAFFGQGTRLTVV.